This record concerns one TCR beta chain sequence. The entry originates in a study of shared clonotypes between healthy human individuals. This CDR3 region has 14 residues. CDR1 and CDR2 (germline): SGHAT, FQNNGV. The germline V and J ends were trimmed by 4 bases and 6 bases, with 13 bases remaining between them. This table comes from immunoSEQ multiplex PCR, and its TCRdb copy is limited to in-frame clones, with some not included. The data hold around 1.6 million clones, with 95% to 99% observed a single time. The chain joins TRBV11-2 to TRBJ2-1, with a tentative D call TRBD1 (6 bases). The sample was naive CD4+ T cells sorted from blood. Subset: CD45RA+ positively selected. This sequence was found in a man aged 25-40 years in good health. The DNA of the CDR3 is TGTGCCAGCAGCTCTTTTAGAGGGGGCAATGAGCAGTTCTTC. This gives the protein CASSSFRGGNEQFF.